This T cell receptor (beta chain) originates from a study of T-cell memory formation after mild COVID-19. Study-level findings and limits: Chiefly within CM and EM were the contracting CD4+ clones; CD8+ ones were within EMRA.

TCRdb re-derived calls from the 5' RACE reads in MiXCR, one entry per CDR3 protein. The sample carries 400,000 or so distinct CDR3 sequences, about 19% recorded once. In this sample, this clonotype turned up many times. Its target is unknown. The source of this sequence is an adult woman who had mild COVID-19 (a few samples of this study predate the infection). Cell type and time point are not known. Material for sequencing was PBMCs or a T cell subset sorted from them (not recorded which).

This CDR3 is CASSLLELAGGPFSYNEQFF. CDR3 DNA: TGCGCCAGCAGCTTGCTAGAACTAGCGGGAGGCCCCTTCTCCTACAATGAGCAGTTCTTC. V and J are TRBV5-1 and TRBJ2-1; 12 bases line up with TRBD2. The CDR3 length is 20 residues. The trim removed 1 base at V and 0 bases at J, leaving 11 bases unmatched. The germline CDR1 and CDR2 sequences are SGHRS and YFSETQ.